This T cell receptor (beta chain) was captured by sequencing in a study of metastatic and nonmetastatic thyroid tumors. About the study: Across blood and tumor or nodule tissue, repertoires from malignant and benign thyroid patients were compared with one another. Findings and limits, study-wide: Patients with malignant thyroid tumors reportedly had significantly higher TCR beta diversity than those with benign nodules, in blood and tumor.

The germline V gene has CDR1 MGHRA and CDR2 YSYEKL. This CDR3 has 13 residues. No treatment had been given to any patient before thyroid surgery. Study processing details: A classifier of distant metastasis in papillary thyroid cancer was built from CDR3 differences (across clinicopathological groups). TCRdb redid the clone calls on the PCR reads using MiXCR. The V and J calls, along with clone size, are taken from TCRdb and not from the paper's own processing. Of more than 9,000 clones in the sample, about 26% were seen once. Remarks on this clone: As yet, its antigen is unknown. The junction differs from germline at one of its ends, possibly a read error.

This sequence was found in a male donor with papillary thyroid cancer or a benign thyroid nodule (not recorded which). Some clones in this sample may be carry-over from other donors' samples. V is TRBV4-1 and J is TRBJ1-1, with D perhaps matching TRBD1 (5 bases). The sequenced material came from tumor tissue. The CDR3 DNA follows: TGCTCCAGCAGCCAGGGTAGGACTGTTGAAGCTTTCTTT. It translates to CSSSQGRTVEAFF.